Included here is one T cell receptor beta chain sequence, with context. What it binds is not known. A much larger clone sits a single nucleotide away, making a read error possible. Starting material for RNA and DNA co-extraction consisted of about 20-30 mg of unsorted bulk tissue. Tumor regions sampled: superior, inferior, left, right poles, and centre. From around 0.5 ug total RNA, TCR beta cDNA was generated with a primer in the constant region. Each TCR beta library was derived from three nested multiplex PCR rounds that employed slightly modified ARM-PCR. With TRBV1-TRBV30 forward primers and a C-beta reverse primer, the first two PCR rounds were run for roughly 10 cycles each. TCRdb analysed the multiplex PCR reads with MiXCR anew, one entry per CDR3 protein. The sample lists roughly 80,000 distinct CDR3 sequences, 71% seen once, with about an eighth in the top ten. This entry comes from a study of tumor-infiltrating lymphocytes in primary liver carcinoma. About the research overall: Tumor stage was T1-T3 N0M0, and tumor size was roughly 4 to 10 cm across.

This CDR3 is built from 15 residues. Per the germline V gene, CDR1 is SGHVS and CDR2 is FQNEAQ. Overall study findings and caveats: A significantly higher top-250-clone fraction was recorded for tumors than for blood (p = 0.039).

Sequencing used liver tumor tissue from sampling region 4. Subset indicated: tumor region T4, right-lateral pole. V gene TRBV7-8 combines with J gene TRBJ2-3; D is ambiguous. This clonotype originated in a woman aged 60 to 75 with primary liver carcinoma and hepatitis B virus infection. CDR3 bases: TGTACCAGCAGCTTACCACAGTCGTCGGGTTATACGCAGTATTTT. This encodes CTSSLPQSSGYTQYF. The whole variable domain, remainder taken from reference TRBV7-8 and TRBJ2-3, is GAGVSQSPRYKVAKRGQDVALRCDPISGHVSLFWYQQALGQGPEFLTYFQNEAQLDKSGLPSDRFFAERPEGSVSTLKIQRTQQEDSAVYLCTSSLPQSSGYTQYFGPGTRLTVL.